These T cell receptor beta chains were read from a single sample in a study of shared clonotypes between healthy human individuals. Repertoires were generated with immunoSEQ multiplex PCR, while TCRdb's copy carries only in-frame clones and drops some. The table includes fewer than 1 million clones, roughly 96% detected once. Specimen: naive CD8+ T cells sorted from blood. The receptors originated from a man aged 25 to 40 in good health. Both conserved end residues are part of each CDR3. Each record gives: J gene, V gene, clone size, D gene, CDR3 DNA, CDR3 protein. The D gene is left open where the match is weak. The listing skips clone size in some rows; elsewhere it reads once, few, many or a size class.

j_call: TRBJ2-6
v_call: TRBV7-9
clone_size: -
d_call: -
cdr3_nt: TGTGCCAGCTCGGGAGTCCCCCTCTCTGGGGCCAACGTCCTGACTTTC
cdr3_aa: CASSGVPLSGANVLTF

j_call: TRBJ2-1
v_call: TRBV5-5
clone_size: -
d_call: -
cdr3_nt: TGTGCCAGCAGCCCCCAGGTAGGTACCCTGGGCAATGAGCAGTTCTTC
cdr3_aa: CASSPQVGTLGNEQFF

j_call: TRBJ2-7
v_call: TRBV7-9
clone_size: once
d_call: -
cdr3_nt: TGTGCCAGCAGCCAAAACTCTGCAGGGGCAGGGGCTGACGAGCAGTACTTC
cdr3_aa: CASSQNSAGAGADEQYF

j_call: TRBJ2-5
v_call: TRBV28
clone_size: -
d_call: -
cdr3_nt: TGTGCCAGCAGTCCCCCTACGGGGATGGAGACCCAGTACTTC
cdr3_aa: CASSPPTGMETQYF

j_call: TRBJ2-1
v_call: TRBV4-1
clone_size: once
d_call: TRBD2
cdr3_nt: TGCGCCAGCAGCCAAAAAGCGGGAGGGGAGCAGTTCTTC
cdr3_aa: CASSQKAGGEQFF

j_call: TRBJ2-1
v_call: TRBV27
clone_size: -
d_call: -
cdr3_nt: TGTGCCAGCAGTTTATCGGGGGCCAGGAATGAGCAGTTCTTC
cdr3_aa: CASSLSGARNEQFF

j_call: TRBJ2-7
v_call: TRBV2
clone_size: -
d_call: -
cdr3_nt: TGTGCCAGCAGTGGCCGGGAGCGCCCTTCTTCCTACGAGCAGTACTTC
cdr3_aa: CASSGRERPSSYEQYF

j_call: TRBJ2-3
v_call: TRBV27
clone_size: -
d_call: TRBD2
cdr3_nt: TGTGCCAGCAGTTTAGCGGGAGTCACCGATACGCAGTATTTT
cdr3_aa: CASSLAGVTDTQYF

j_call: TRBJ2-7
v_call: TRBV6-5
clone_size: -
d_call: -
cdr3_nt: TGTGCCAGCAGTTACAAACAGATCTCCTACGAGCAGTACTTC
cdr3_aa: CASSYKQISYEQYF

j_call: TRBJ2-7
v_call: TRBV6-1
clone_size: -
d_call: TRBD1
cdr3_nt: TGTGCCAGCAGTGAAACAGGGGCCTACGAGCAGTACTTC
cdr3_aa: CASSETGAYEQYF

j_call: TRBJ2-7
v_call: TRBV29-1
clone_size: -
d_call: -
cdr3_nt: TGCAGCGCCCGGGACCGAACCTACGAGCAGTACTTC
cdr3_aa: CSARDRTYEQYF

j_call: TRBJ1-2
v_call: TRBV5-4
clone_size: -
d_call: -
cdr3_nt: TGTGCCAGCAGCTTGGGGGGTGGCGGCTACACCTTC
cdr3_aa: CASSLGGGGYTF

j_call: TRBJ1-2
v_call: TRBV10-2
clone_size: -
d_call: TRBD1
cdr3_nt: TGCGCCAGCAGTGCCGACAGGGGGGTAGCTAACTATGGCTACACCTTC
cdr3_aa: CASSADRGVANYGYTF

j_call: TRBJ2-3
v_call: TRBV7-9
clone_size: -
d_call: -
cdr3_nt: TGTGCCAGCAGCTTAGGGGCGGGTAATACAGATACGCAGTATTTT
cdr3_aa: CASSLGAGNTDTQYF

j_call: TRBJ1-1
v_call: TRBV4-1
clone_size: -
d_call: -
cdr3_nt: TGCGCCAGCAGCCAAGGACTAAGGGGAACTGAAGCTTTCTTT
cdr3_aa: CASSQGLRGTEAFF

j_call: TRBJ1-1
v_call: TRBV9
clone_size: -
d_call: TRBD1
cdr3_nt: TGTGCCAGCAGCGTAGAGGGGGCTGGAGAAGCTTTCTTT
cdr3_aa: CASSVEGAGEAFF

j_call: TRBJ1-1
v_call: TRBV11-2
clone_size: -
d_call: -
cdr3_nt: TGTGCCAGCAGCTTCATTGTGGGCACTGAAGCTTTCTTT
cdr3_aa: CASSFIVGTEAFF

j_call: TRBJ2-7
v_call: TRBV10-3
clone_size: -
d_call: -
cdr3_nt: TGTGCCATCAAGGCAGGCCTGTTGACCTACGAGCAGTACTTC
cdr3_aa: CAIKAGLLTYEQYF

j_call: TRBJ1-1
v_call: TRBV5-8
clone_size: once
d_call: -
cdr3_nt: TGTGCCAGCAGCCTACCTGGGGTGGGAGGCACTGAAGCTTTCTTT
cdr3_aa: CASSLPGVGGTEAFF

j_call: TRBJ2-7
v_call: TRBV7-2
clone_size: -
d_call: -
cdr3_nt: TGTGCCAGCAGCTCCGTAGACGGTTACGAGCAGTACTTC
cdr3_aa: CASSSVDGYEQYF

j_call: TRBJ2-7
v_call: TRBV13
clone_size: -
d_call: -
cdr3_nt: TGTGCCAGCAGCTTAGGGCGGGCCTCGGCACGCGAGCAGTACTTC
cdr3_aa: CASSLGRASAREQYF

j_call: TRBJ2-7
v_call: TRBV7-8
clone_size: -
d_call: -
cdr3_nt: TGTGCCAGCAGCTTCCGGCGCCACTCCTACGAGCAGTACTTC
cdr3_aa: CASSFRRHSYEQYF

j_call: TRBJ2-1
v_call: TRBV11-2
clone_size: -
d_call: -
cdr3_nt: TGTGCCAGCACCCATTCCGTATATGAGCAGTTCTTC
cdr3_aa: CASTHSVYEQFF

j_call: TRBJ1-1
v_call: TRBV5-6
clone_size: -
d_call: -
cdr3_nt: TGTGCCAGCAGCTTGTTTATTAGGAACACTGAAGCTTTCTTT
cdr3_aa: CASSLFIRNTEAFF

j_call: TRBJ2-7
v_call: TRBV11-3
clone_size: -
d_call: -
cdr3_nt: TGTGCCAGCAGCTCCCAGGGGAGCAACGAGCAGTACTTC
cdr3_aa: CASSSQGSNEQYF

j_call: TRBJ2-3
v_call: TRBV2
clone_size: -
d_call: -
cdr3_nt: TGTGCCAGCAGTGAAGCGGTCGTTGGGAGCACAGATACGCAGTATTTT
cdr3_aa: CASSEAVVGSTDTQYF

j_call: TRBJ1-1
v_call: TRBV9
clone_size: -
d_call: -
cdr3_nt: TGTGCCAGCAGCGCCACAGGGAGGCCCTCTATGAACACTGAAGCTTTCTTT
cdr3_aa: CASSATGRPSMNTEAFF

j_call: TRBJ2-7
v_call: TRBV7-9
clone_size: once
d_call: -
cdr3_nt: TGTGCCAGCAGCTTCTACAGGCGAGGAACCTACGAGCAGTACTTC
cdr3_aa: CASSFYRRGTYEQYF

j_call: TRBJ2-7
v_call: TRBV5-5
clone_size: -
d_call: TRBD2
cdr3_nt: TGTGCCAGCAGCCCCTGGACAGCGGGGGGCGGCGAGCAGTACTTC
cdr3_aa: CASSPWTAGGGEQYF

j_call: TRBJ2-2
v_call: TRBV5-6
clone_size: -
d_call: -
cdr3_nt: TGTGCCAGCAGCTTGCACACCGGGGAGCTGTTTTTT
cdr3_aa: CASSLHTGELFF

j_call: TRBJ2-5
v_call: TRBV7-6
clone_size: -
d_call: -
cdr3_nt: TGTGCCAGCAGCCCAACCTTGGGCAGCCAAGAGACCCAGTACTTC
cdr3_aa: CASSPTLGSQETQYF

j_call: TRBJ2-1
v_call: TRBV10-1
clone_size: -
d_call: TRBD2
cdr3_nt: TGCGCCAGCAGGGAGACACCGGGACTAGCCTTATTCTTC
cdr3_aa: CASRETPGLALFF

j_call: TRBJ2-5
v_call: TRBV27
clone_size: -
d_call: TRBD1
cdr3_nt: TGCGCCAGCAGCTCCTGGGGACAGGGAGCGCTTGAGACCCAGTACTTC
cdr3_aa: CASSSWGQGALETQYF

j_call: TRBJ2-1
v_call: TRBV29-1
clone_size: -
d_call: TRBD2
cdr3_nt: TGCAGCGTTGACGGTCTAGCGGGACGGAATGAGCAGTTCTTC
cdr3_aa: CSVDGLAGRNEQFF

j_call: TRBJ2-3
v_call: TRBV7-2
clone_size: -
d_call: TRBD1
cdr3_nt: TGTGCCTGCAGTAGGGGGCAGGGGGCAGATACGCAGTATTTT
cdr3_aa: CACSRGQGADTQYF

j_call: TRBJ2-5
v_call: TRBV11-3
clone_size: -
d_call: -
cdr3_nt: TGTGCCAGCAGCCCCCGGGACAACCCACAGGAGACCCAGTACTTC
cdr3_aa: CASSPRDNPQETQYF

j_call: TRBJ2-3
v_call: TRBV9
clone_size: few
d_call: -
cdr3_nt: TGTGCCAGCAGCGTGGGGGCGGGGTTCACAGATACGCAGTATTTT
cdr3_aa: CASSVGAGFTDTQYF

j_call: TRBJ2-1
v_call: TRBV9
clone_size: once
d_call: TRBD2
cdr3_nt: TGTGCCAGCAGCGACCTTGGACTAGCGGGAGGGCCTAATGAGCAGTTCTTC
cdr3_aa: CASSDLGLAGGPNEQFF

j_call: TRBJ1-2
v_call: TRBV4-3
clone_size: -
d_call: -
cdr3_nt: TGCGCCAGCAGCCAAGAGAATAACTATGGCTACACCTTC
cdr3_aa: CASSQENNYGYTF

j_call: TRBJ2-1
v_call: TRBV9
clone_size: -
d_call: -
cdr3_nt: TGTGCCAGCAGCCCCGACCGGGGGATTGACAATGAGCAGTTCTTC
cdr3_aa: CASSPDRGIDNEQFF

j_call: TRBJ1-4
v_call: TRBV14
clone_size: once
d_call: -
cdr3_nt: TGTGCCAGCAGCCAAGTCAGCGTTGCGTATGAAAAACTGTTTTTT
cdr3_aa: CASSQVSVAYEKLFF